This is a list of T cell receptor beta chains from one sample in a study of blood T cells in healthy people across ages. A single record per CDR3 protein comes from TCRdb applying MiXCR to the 5' RACE reads. The data show approximately 830,000 distinct CDR3 sequences, with 62% seen just once and about a quarter held by the top ten. The sequencing sample was made of blood. These receptors were taken from a man aged 30-40 years in good health. The CDR3 runs from the conserved cysteine through the conserved F or W. A D gene is named only where the DNA matches it firmly. Clone size is shown for a subset of rows, as once, few, many or a class of expanded clone.

V gene,clone size,D gene,J gene,CDR3 DNA,CDR3 protein
TRBV7-8,.,.,TRBJ2-3,TGTGCCAGCAGCTTAGCTGGGGACCCCAGCGATACGCAGTATTTT,CASSLAGDPSDTQYF
TRBV15,.,TRBD1,TRBJ1-2,TGTGCCACTCGACAGGGCAACTATGGCTACACCTTC,CATRQGNYGYTF
TRBV6-1,.,.,TRBJ1-2,TGTGCCAGCAGTGAAAGGCAGGGGAAGGATGGCTACACCTTC,CASSERQGKDGYTF
TRBV4-2,.,.,TRBJ2-7,TGTGCCAGCAGCCTCACAGGCTTAGTCTACGAGCAGTACTTC,CASSLTGLVYEQYF
TRBV12-3/TRBV12-4,.,.,TRBJ2-5,TGTGCCAGCAGTAACCTGGGACTCCAAGAGACCCAGTACTTC,CASSNLGLQETQYF
TRBV12-3/TRBV12-4,.,.,TRBJ1-5,TGTGCCAGCAGGAAGGATGACAATCAGCCCCAGCATTTT,CASRKDDNQPQHF
TRBV11-2,.,.,TRBJ2-4,TGTGCCAGCAGCCCAGGGCCCCCTAGATCCCACATTCAGTACTTC,CASSPGPPRSHIQYF
TRBV6-2/TRBV6-3,many,.,TRBJ1-2,TGTGCCAGCAGTTACGGACAGAGAGAAAACGGCTACACCTTC,CASSYGQRENGYTF
TRBV7-6,.,.,TRBJ2-1,TGTGCCAGCAGTCCAGGCCGGGACGAGCAGTTCTTC,CASSPGRDEQFF
TRBV12-3/TRBV12-4,few,TRBD1,TRBJ2-7,TGTGCCAGCAGTCGAGGGGGACAGCCTTACGAGCAGTACTTC,CASSRGGQPYEQYF
TRBV7-2,.,.,TRBJ2-7,TGTGCCAGCAGCTTCACGGGGGCCTCCTACGAGCAGTACTTC,CASSFTGASYEQYF
TRBV5-1,.,TRBD1,TRBJ2-5,TGCGCCAGCAGCTTATCGGACAGGGGGTGGCAAGAGACCCAGTACTTC,CASSLSDRGWQETQYF
TRBV15,.,.,TRBJ2-5,TGTGCCACCAGCAGCCCGAAGAGGGCAGGGCAAGAGACCCAGTACTTC,CATSSPKRAGQETQYF
TRBV28,.,.,TRBJ2-3,TGTGCCAGCAGTTTAAGTCTTGGGGGGCGGAATTCCCAGTATTTT,CASSLSLGGRNSQYF
TRBV9,few,TRBD2,TRBJ2-1,TGTGCCAGCAGCGGGCGGGGGGGATACAATGAGCAGTTCTTC,CASSGRGGYNEQFF
TRBV4-2,.,.,TRBJ2-5,TGTGCCAGCAGCCAAGATCCTGGTATGGGGGCGTACCAAGAGACCCAGTACTTC,CASSQDPGMGAYQETQYF
TRBV9,.,.,TRBJ2-6,TGTGCCAGCAGCAACGGTGTGGAGGCTGGGGCCAACGTCCTGACTTTC,CASSNGVEAGANVLTF
TRBV7-2,.,TRBD1,TRBJ2-3,TGTGCCAACAGCCAGGGGGTGTTCGGGTATTTT,CANSQGVFGYF
TRBV7-2,.,.,TRBJ2-1,TGTGCCAGCAGCCCCCTACTAGCTGCGGCCTACAATGAGCAGTTCTTC,CASSPLLAAAYNEQFF
TRBV6-5,.,.,TRBJ2-1,TGTGCCAGCAGTTGGCACACAAGGGCCTCCTACAATGAGCAGTTCTTC,CASSWHTRASYNEQFF
TRBV29-1,.,TRBD1,TRBJ2-7,TGCAGCGTTGGGTTGGGACAGGGGCAGTCCGAGCAGTACTTC,CSVGLGQGQSEQYF
TRBV20-1,.,.,TRBJ1-2,TGCAGTGCTCGGGACGGATTAAACTATGGCTACACCTTC,CSARDGLNYGYTF
TRBV29-1,few,.,TRBJ2-7,TGCAGCGTGGGACACGAAACCTACGAGCAGTACTTC,CSVGHETYEQYF